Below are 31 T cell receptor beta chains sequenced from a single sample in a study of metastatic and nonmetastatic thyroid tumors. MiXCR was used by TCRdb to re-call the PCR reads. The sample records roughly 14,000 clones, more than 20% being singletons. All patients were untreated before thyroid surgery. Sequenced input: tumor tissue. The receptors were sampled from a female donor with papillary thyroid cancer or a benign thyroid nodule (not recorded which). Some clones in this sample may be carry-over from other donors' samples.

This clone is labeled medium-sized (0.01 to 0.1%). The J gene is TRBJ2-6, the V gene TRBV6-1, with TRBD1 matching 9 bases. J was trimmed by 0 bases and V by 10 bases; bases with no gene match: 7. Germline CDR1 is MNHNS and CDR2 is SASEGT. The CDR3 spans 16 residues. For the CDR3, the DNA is TGTGCCACGGAGACAGGGGGTGGCTCTGGGGCCAACGTCCTGACTTTC. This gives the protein CATETGGGSGANVLTF.

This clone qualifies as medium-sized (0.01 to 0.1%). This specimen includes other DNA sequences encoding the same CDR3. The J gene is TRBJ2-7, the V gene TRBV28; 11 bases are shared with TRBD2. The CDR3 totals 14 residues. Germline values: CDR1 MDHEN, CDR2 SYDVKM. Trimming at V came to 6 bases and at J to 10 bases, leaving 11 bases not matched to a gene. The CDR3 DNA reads TGTGCCAGCAGCCGCCCGACTAGCGGGGACATACAGTACTTC. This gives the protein CASSRPTSGDIQYF.

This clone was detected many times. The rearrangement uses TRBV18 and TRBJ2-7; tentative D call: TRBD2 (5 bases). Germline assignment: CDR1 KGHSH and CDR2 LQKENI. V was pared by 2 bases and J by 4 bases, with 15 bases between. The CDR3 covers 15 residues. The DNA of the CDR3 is TGTGCCAGCTCACCATCGCGAGGGCTAGATTACGAGCAGTACTTC. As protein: CASSPSRGLDYEQYF. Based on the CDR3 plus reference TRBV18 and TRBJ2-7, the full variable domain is NAGVMQNPRHLVRRRGQEARLRCSPMKGHSHVYWYRQLPEEGLKFMVYLQKENIIDESGMPKERFSAEFPKEGPSILRIQQVVRGDSAAYFCASSPSRGLDYEQYFGPGTRLTVT.

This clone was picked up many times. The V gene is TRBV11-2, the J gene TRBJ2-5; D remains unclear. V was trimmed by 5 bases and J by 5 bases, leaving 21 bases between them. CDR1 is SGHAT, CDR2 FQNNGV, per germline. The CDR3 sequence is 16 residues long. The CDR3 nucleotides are TGTGCCAGCAGCCCCCGCCCAATGATTCGTGGGGAGACCCAGTACTTC. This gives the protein CASSPRPMIRGETQYF.

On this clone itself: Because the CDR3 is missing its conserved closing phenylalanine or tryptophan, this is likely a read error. The CDR3 loop reads CASSSAGAMGHPQHS. CDR3 DNA sequence: TGTGCCAGCAGTTCGGCAGGGGCGATGGGTCATCCCCAGCATTCT. The chain has TRBV28 and TRBJ1-5, with D perhaps TRBD1 (6 bases). Germline CDR1 is MDHEN and CDR2 is SYDVKM. The CDR3 consists of 15 residues. V lost 4 bases, J lost 10 bases, and 20 bases lay in between.

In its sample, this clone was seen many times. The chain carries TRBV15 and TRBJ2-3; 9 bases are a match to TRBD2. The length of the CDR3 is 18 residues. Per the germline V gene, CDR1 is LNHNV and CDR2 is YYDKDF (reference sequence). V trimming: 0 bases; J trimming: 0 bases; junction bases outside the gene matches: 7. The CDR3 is CATSRDTLAGSSTDTQYF. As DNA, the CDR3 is TGTGCCACCAGCAGAGATACCCTAGCGGGGTCTAGCACAGATACGCAGTATTTT.

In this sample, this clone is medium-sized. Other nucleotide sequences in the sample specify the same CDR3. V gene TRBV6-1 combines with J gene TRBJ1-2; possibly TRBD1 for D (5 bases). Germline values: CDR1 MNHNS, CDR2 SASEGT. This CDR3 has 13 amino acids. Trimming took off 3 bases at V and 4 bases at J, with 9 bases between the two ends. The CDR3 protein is CASSDWDGYGYTF. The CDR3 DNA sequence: TGTGCCAGCAGTGACTGGGACGGCTATGGCTACACCTTC.

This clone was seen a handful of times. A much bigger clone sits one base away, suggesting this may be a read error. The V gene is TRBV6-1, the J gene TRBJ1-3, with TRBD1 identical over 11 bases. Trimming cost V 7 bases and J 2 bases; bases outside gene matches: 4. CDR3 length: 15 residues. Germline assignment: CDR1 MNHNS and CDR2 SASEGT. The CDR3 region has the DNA TGTGCCAGCATGGGACAGGGGGTAGCTGGAAACACCATATATTTT. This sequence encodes CASMGQGVAGNTIYF.

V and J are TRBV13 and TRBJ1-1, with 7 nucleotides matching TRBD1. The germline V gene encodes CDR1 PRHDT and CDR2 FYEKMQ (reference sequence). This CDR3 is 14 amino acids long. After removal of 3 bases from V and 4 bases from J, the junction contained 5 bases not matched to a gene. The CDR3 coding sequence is TGTGCCAGCAGCTTGAGTAGGGGGCTCACTGAAGCTTTCTTT. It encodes CASSLSRGLTEAFF.

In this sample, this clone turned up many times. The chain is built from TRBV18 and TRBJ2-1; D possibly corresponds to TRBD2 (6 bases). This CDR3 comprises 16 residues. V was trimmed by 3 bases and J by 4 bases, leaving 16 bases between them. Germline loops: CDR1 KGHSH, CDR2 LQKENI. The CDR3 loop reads CASSPGSGSFYNEQFF. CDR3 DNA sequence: TGTGCCAGCTCACCCGGTTCCGGGAGCTTTTACAATGAGCAGTTCTTC.

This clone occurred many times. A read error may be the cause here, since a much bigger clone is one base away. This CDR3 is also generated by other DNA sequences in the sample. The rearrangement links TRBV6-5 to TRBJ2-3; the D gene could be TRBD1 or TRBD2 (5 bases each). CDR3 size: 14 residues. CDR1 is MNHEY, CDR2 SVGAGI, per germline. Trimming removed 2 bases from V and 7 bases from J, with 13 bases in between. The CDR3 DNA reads TGTGCCAGCAGTTACACTAGTGAGGGGCATACGCAGTATTTT. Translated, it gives CASSYTSEGHTQYF.

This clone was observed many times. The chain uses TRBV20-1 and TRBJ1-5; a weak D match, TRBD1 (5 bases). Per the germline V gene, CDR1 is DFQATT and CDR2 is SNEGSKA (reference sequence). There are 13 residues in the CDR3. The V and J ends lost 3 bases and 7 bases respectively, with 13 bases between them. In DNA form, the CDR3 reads TGCAGTGCTAGGGGGCGGCGTGGCCAGCCCCAGCATTTT. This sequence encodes CSARGRRGQPQHF.

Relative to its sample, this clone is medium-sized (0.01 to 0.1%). The chain's CDR3 is CASSYSTDSYEQYF. As DNA, the CDR3 is TGTGCCAGCAGTTACTCGACAGACTCCTACGAGCAGTACTTC. This rearrangement joins TRBV6-5 to TRBJ2-7; possibly TRBD1 for D (5 bases). With 0 bases removed from V and 0 bases from J, the gap between germline ends came to 6 bases. The CDR3 contains 14 residues. Per the germline V gene, CDR1 is MNHEY and CDR2 is SVGAGI.

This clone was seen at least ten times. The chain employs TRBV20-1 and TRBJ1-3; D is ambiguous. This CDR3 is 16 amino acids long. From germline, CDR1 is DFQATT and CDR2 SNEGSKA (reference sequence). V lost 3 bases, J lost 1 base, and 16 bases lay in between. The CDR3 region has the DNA TGCAGTGCTAGTTCGGGCTTAACAACTTCTGGAAACACCATATATTTT. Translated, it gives CSASSGLTTSGNTIYF.

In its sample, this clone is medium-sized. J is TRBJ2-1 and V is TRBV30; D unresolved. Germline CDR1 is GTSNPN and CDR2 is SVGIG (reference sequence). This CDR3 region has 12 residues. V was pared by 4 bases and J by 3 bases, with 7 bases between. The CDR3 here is CAWIPDYNEQFF. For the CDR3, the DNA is TGTGCCTGGATCCCGGACTACAATGAGCAGTTCTTC.

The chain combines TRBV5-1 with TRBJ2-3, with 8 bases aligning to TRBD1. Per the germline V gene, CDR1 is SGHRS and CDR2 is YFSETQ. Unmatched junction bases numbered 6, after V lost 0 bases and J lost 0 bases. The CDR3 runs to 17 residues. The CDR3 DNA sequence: TGCGCCAGCAGCTTGGCGGCAGGGGGCAAGAGCACAGATACGCAGTATTTT. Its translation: CASSLAAGGKSTDTQYF.

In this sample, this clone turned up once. CDR3 amino acids: CASSTPRQGVTNEKLFF. DNA of the CDR3: TGTGCCAGTAGTACTCCGCGACAGGGAGTAACTAATGAAAAACTGTTTTTT. V gene TRBV19 combines with J gene TRBJ1-4; TRBD1 matches at 7 bases. This CDR3 has 17 residues. Germline CDR1 and CDR2: LNHDA and SQIVND (reference sequence). The V segment lost 4 bases and the J segment 1 base; nucleotides outside the gene matches: 9.

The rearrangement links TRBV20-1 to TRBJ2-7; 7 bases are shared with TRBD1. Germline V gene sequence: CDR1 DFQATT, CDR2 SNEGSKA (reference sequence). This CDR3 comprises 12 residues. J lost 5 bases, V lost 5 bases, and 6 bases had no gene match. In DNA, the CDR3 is TGCAGTGCTTCGGACAGGAACCACGAGCAGTACTTC. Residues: CSASDRNHEQYF.

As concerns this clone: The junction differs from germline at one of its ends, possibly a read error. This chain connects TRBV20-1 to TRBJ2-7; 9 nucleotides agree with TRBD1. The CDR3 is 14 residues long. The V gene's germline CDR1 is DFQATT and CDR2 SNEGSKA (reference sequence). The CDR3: CSALTGGSSCEQYF. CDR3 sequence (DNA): TGCAGTGCTCTAACAGGGGGCAGCTCCTGCGAGCAGTACTTC.

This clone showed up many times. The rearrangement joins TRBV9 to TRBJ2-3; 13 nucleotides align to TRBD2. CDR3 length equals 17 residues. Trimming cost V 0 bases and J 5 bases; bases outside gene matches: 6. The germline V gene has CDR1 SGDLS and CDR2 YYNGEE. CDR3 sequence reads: CASSVAVGTSGIDTQYF. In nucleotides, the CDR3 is TGTGCCAGCAGCGTAGCTGTTGGGACTAGCGGGATAGATACGCAGTATTTT.

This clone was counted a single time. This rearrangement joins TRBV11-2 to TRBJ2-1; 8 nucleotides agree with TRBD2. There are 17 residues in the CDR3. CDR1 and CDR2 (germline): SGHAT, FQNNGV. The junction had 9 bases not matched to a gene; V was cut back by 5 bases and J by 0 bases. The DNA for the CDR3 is TGTGCCAGCAGCGAAGGACTAGCCGCCTTCTCCTACAATGAGCAGTTCTTC. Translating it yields CASSEGLAAFSYNEQFF.

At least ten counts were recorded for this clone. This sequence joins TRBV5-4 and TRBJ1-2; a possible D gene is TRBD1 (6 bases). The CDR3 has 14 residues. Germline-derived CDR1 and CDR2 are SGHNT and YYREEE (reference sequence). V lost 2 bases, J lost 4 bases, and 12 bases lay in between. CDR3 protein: CASSFTGGGYGYTF. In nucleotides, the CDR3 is TGTGCCAGCAGCTTCACAGGAGGGGGCTATGGCTACACCTTC.

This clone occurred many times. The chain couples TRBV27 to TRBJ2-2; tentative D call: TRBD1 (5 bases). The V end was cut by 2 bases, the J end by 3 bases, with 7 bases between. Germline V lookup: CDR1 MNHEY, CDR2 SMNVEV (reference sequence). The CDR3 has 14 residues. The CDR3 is CASSLQGYTGELFF. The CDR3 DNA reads TGTGCCAGCAGTTTACAGGGTTACACCGGGGAGCTGTTTTTT.

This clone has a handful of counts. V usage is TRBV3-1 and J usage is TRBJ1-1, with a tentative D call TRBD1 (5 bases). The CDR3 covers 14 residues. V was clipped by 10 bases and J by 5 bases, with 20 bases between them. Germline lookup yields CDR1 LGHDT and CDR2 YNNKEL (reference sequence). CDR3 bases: TGTGCCATCATCCACAGGCTTTCAGGGACTGAAGCTTTCTTT. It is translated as CAIIHRLSGTEAFF.

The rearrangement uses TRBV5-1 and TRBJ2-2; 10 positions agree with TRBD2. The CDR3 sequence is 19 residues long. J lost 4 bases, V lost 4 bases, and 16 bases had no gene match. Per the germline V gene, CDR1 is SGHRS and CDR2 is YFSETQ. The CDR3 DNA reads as TGCGCCAGCAGCCCTAGGGGACTAGCGAGATCCCTAGTCACCGGGGAGCTGTTTTTT. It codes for CASSPRGLARSLVTGELFF.

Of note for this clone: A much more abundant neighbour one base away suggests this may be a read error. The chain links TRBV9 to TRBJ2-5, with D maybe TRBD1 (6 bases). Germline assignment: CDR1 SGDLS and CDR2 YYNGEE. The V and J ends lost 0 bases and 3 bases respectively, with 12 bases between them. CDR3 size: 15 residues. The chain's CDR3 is CASSVEGDRKETQYF. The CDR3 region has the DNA TGTGCCAGCAGCGTAGAAGGTGACAGGAAAGAGACCCAGTACTTC.

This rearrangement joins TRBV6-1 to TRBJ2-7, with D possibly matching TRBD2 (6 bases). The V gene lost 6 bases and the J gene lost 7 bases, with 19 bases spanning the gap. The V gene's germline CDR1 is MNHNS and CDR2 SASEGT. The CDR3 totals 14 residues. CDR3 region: CASRLDGTFGEQYF. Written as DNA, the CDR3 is TGTGCCAGCAGATTGGACGGGACTTTTGGGGAGCAGTACTTC.

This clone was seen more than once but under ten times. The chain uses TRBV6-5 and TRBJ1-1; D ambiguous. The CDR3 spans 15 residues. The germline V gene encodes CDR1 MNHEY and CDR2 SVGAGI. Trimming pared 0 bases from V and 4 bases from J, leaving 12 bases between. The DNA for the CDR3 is TGTGCCAGCAGTTACTCCGGGGTGGGCGGCACTGAAGCTTTCTTT. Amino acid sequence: CASSYSGVGGTEAFF.

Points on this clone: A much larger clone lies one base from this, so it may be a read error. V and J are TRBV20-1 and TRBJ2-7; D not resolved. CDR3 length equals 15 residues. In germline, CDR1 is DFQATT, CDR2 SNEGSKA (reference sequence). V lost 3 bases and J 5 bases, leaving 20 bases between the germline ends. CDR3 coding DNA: TGCAGTGCTAGTCTTAATGGCAGTGGGCGGAACGAGCAGTACTTC. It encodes CSASLNGSGRNEQYF.

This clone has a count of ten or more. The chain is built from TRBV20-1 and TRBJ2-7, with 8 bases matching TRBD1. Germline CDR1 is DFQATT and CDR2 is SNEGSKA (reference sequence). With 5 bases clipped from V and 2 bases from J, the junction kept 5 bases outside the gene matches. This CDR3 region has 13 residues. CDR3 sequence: CSAPSDRAYEQYF. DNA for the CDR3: TGCAGTGCTCCATCGGACAGGGCCTACGAGCAGTACTTC.

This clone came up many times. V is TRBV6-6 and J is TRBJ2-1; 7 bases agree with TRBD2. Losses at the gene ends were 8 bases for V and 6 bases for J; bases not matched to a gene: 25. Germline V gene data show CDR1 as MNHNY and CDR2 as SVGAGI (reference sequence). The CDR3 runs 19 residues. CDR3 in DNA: TGTGCCAGCGGACTACTTTGGGACTACGCAAACCCAAGGGGCAATGAGCAGTTCTTC. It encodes CASGLLWDYANPRGNEQFF.